Below, 28 T cell receptor beta chains from the same sample are listed, as sequenced in a study of OX40 agonist ivuxolimab in advanced cancers. Sequencing was performed with immunoSEQ multiplex PCR; in TCRdb, only in-frame clones are kept and a portion is missing. The table shows tens of thousands of clones, with approximately 80% occurring only once. Sequenced here: CD4+ or CD8+ T cells sorted from blood, sampled in a trial of the OX40 agonist ivuxolimab. Source of these receptors: an adult with an advanced solid tumor such as melanoma, head and neck, liver or kidney cancer.

Here the CDR3 reads CAWSYYWEGGFTDTQYF. The CDR3 nucleotides are TGTGCCTGGAGTTACTATTGGGAAGGGGGCTTCACAGATACGCAGTATTTT. The chain employs TRBV30 and TRBJ2-3; TRBD1 matches 7 bases. Per the germline V gene, CDR1 is GTSNPN and CDR2 is SVGIG (reference sequence). The V gene end was trimmed by 2 bases and the J gene end by 2 bases; junction bases not matched to a gene: 13. CDR3 length: 17 residues.

This chain uses TRBV6-6 with TRBJ1-2, with D perhaps TRBD1 (6 bases). The CDR3 totals 13 residues. V shed 6 bases and J shed 8 bases, with 16 bases lying between them. The germline V gene encodes CDR1 MNHNY and CDR2 SVGAGI (reference sequence). The CDR3 DNA sequence: TGTGCCAGCAGATGGGCGAACAGGGAGGGCTACACCTTC. It codes for CASRWANREGYTF.

This chain joins TRBV5-1 and TRBJ1-2; TRBD1 matches at 7 bases. This CDR3 is built from 16 residues. The trim removed 0 bases at V and 4 bases at J, leaving 9 bases unmatched. The germline V gene has CDR1 SGHRS and CDR2 YFSETQ. DNA of the CDR3: TGCGCCAGCAGCTTGGGGGGAGGGGGCCCCCTCTATGGCTACACCTTC. Protein sequence: CASSLGGGGPLYGYTF.

This chain uses TRBV2 with TRBJ1-2; D unclear. There are 13 residues in the CDR3. Between the trimmed V and J ends, which lost 5 bases and 4 bases, there was a span of 11 bases. Germline V gene lookup returns CDR1 SNHLY and CDR2 FYNNEI. The CDR3 reads CASSPRRSYGYTF. The CDR3 DNA reads TGTGCCAGCAGTCCCCGGAGGAGCTATGGCTACACCTTC.

CDR3 DNA: TGTGCCAGCAGCCCGACTAAGGGGGCCTTTGTCGGGGAGCTGTTTTTT. As protein: CASSPTKGAFVGELFF. J is TRBJ2-2 and V is TRBV27; 7 nucleotides match TRBD1. Germline trimming cut 6 bases from V and 7 bases from J; bases unmatched to any gene: 14. Germline V gene lookup returns CDR1 MNHEY and CDR2 SMNVEV (reference sequence). This CDR3 has 16 amino acids.

This clone was seen only once. V is TRBV2 and J is TRBJ1-1; no clear D. CDR3 length equals 13 residues. The germline gives CDR1 SNHLY, CDR2 FYNNEI. Between the trimmed V and J ends, which lost 6 bases and 4 bases, there was a span of 12 bases. For the CDR3, the DNA is TGTGCCAGCAGAGTTAGGGAGTCCACTGAAGCTTTCTTT. Residues: CASRVRESTEAFF. The full variable domain, with the rest looked up from reference TRBV2 and TRBJ1-1, is EPEVTQTPSHQVTQMGQEVILRCVPISNHLYFYWYRQILGQKVEFLVSFYNNEISEKSEIFDDQFSVERPDGSNFTLKIRSTKLEDSAMYFCASRVRESTEAFFGQGTRLTVV.

The chain carries TRBV9 and TRBJ2-2; a possible D gene is TRBD2 (5 bases). There are 14 residues in the CDR3. The V end was cut by 4 bases, the J end by 5 bases, with 12 bases between. CDR1 SGDLS and CDR2 YYNGEE come from the germline V gene. The CDR3 DNA sequence: TGTGCCAGCAGCCCTGGACTGTTTACCGGGGAGCTGTTTTTT. Its translation: CASSPGLFTGELFF.

This chain joins TRBV4-2 and TRBJ2-3; D is uncertain. This CDR3 contains 15 residues. V lost 0 bases to trimming and J lost 0 bases, with 7 bases between them. Germline loops: CDR1 LGHNA, CDR2 YNFKEQ. CDR3 DNA sequence: TGTGCCAGCAGCCAAGATCCTATTAGCACAGATACGCAGTATTTT. Translation: CASSQDPISTDTQYF.

This chain joins TRBV5-4 and TRBJ2-5, with D possibly being TRBD2 (6 bases). This CDR3 is 14 amino acids long. V was pared by 3 bases and J by 5 bases, with 14 bases between. Germline lookup yields CDR1 SGHNT and CDR2 YYREEE (reference sequence). CDR3 in amino acids: CASSSEGFGETQYF. CDR3 nucleotides: TGTGCCAGCAGCTCGGAGGGATTTGGGGAGACCCAGTACTTC. The full variable domain, completed using reference TRBV5-4 and TRBJ2-5, is ETGVTQSPTHLIKTRGQQVTLRCSSQSGHNTVSWYQQALGQGPQFIFQYYREEENGRGNFPPRFSGLQFPNYSSELNVNALELDDSALYLCASSSEGFGETQYFGPGTRLLVL.

Only a few counts were recorded for this clone. The V gene is TRBV29-1, the J gene TRBJ2-7, with D maybe TRBD1 (5 bases). The CDR3 runs to 13 residues. The V and J ends lost 8 bases and 3 bases respectively, with 17 bases between them. Germline V gives CDR1 SQVTM, CDR2 ANQGSEA. This CDR3 reads CSLLVGRGYEQYF. The CDR3 DNA sequence: TGCAGCCTCCTGGTAGGAAGGGGCTACGAGCAGTACTTC.

The chain has TRBV6-4 and TRBJ2-3; 7 nucleotides agree with TRBD2. Germline CDR1 reads MRHNA; CDR2 reads SNTAGT. V gave up 5 bases and J gave up 2 bases; unmatched junction bases: 10. The CDR3 runs 16 residues. CDR3 loop: CASSRLPGGPTDTQYF. For the CDR3, the DNA is TGTGCCAGCAGTCGACTCCCGGGAGGACCCACAGATACGCAGTATTTT.

The genes are TRBV2 and TRBJ2-7; 9 bases are shared with TRBD1. V lost 8 bases to trimming and J lost 0 bases; unmatched junction nucleotides: 11. The germline V gene has CDR1 SNHLY and CDR2 FYNNEI. The CDR3 runs 16 residues. The CDR3 DNA reads as TGTGCCAGCGTCCATCTAAGGGACAGGGACTCCTACGAGCAGTACTTC. Its translation: CASVHLRDRDSYEQYF.

The rearrangement uses TRBV7-3 and TRBJ1-5; possible D gene TRBD1, 5 bases. This CDR3 is 15 amino acids long. The ends were cut back, 2 bases at V and 6 bases at J, with 14 bases in the middle. Looked up from germline, CDR1 is SGHTA and CDR2 is FQGTGA. DNA for the CDR3: TGTGCCAGCAGCTTAGGAGGAACAGGCGGTCAGCCCCAGCATTTT. This gives the protein CASSLGGTGGQPQHF.

In this sample, this clone turned up a few times. The rearrangement links TRBV11-1 to TRBJ2-2, with D perhaps matching TRBD2 (5 bases). The CDR3 has 16 amino acids. With 2 bases removed from V and 2 bases from J, the gap between germline ends came to 12 bases. Germline V gene sequence: CDR1 SGHAT, CDR2 FQDESV (reference sequence). The CDR3: CASSLLRGSNTGELFF. CDR3 in DNA: TGTGCCAGCAGCTTACTTCGGGGTTCCAACACCGGGGAGCTGTTTTTT. The variable domain in full, completed from reference TRBV11-1 and TRBJ2-2, reads EAEVAQSPRYKITEKSQAVAFWCDPISGHATLYWYRQILGQGPELLVQFQDESVVDDSQLPKDRFSAERLKGVDSTLKIQPAELGDSAMYLCASSLLRGSNTGELFFGEGSRLTVL.

In this sample, this clone turned up once. The CDR3, as DNA: TGTGCCAGCAGCTTGCGTCAGGGGGCCACGACCCAGCATTTT. Protein sequence: CASSLRQGATTQHF. The chain combines TRBV5-5 with TRBJ1-5; 8 bases are a match to TRBD1. Germline trimming cut 1 base from V and 11 bases from J; bases unmatched to any gene: 8. The germline V gene encodes CDR1 SGHKS and CDR2 YYEKEE (reference sequence). The CDR3 length is 14 residues.

J is TRBJ2-2 and V is TRBV7-3; D is uncertain. CDR3 size: 15 residues. The germline V gene has CDR1 SGHTA and CDR2 FQGTGA. Deletions cut 1 base from V and 1 base from J, with 7 bases between. CDR3 nucleotide sequence: TGTGCCAGCAGCTTAAGCGCAGGGAACACCGGGGAGCTGTTTTTT. Its translation: CASSLSAGNTGELFF.

This clone was seen more than once but under ten times. The DNA of the CDR3 is TGCGCCAGCAGCGGCCGACTAGCGGCCGGGGAGCTGTTTTTT. Translated, it gives CASSGRLAAGELFF. The genes are TRBV5-1 and TRBJ2-2; TRBD2 matches 9 bases. The length of the CDR3 is 14 residues. J gave up 6 bases and V 4 bases, and 4 bases lay outside the gene matches. Germline V gene lookup returns CDR1 SGHRS and CDR2 YFSETQ.

This rearrangement joins TRBV19 to TRBJ1-4; D call uncertain. V lost 7 bases, J lost 0 bases, and 12 bases lay in between. This CDR3 has 15 residues. Germline V gene data show CDR1 as LNHDA and CDR2 as SQIVND (reference sequence). The CDR3 DNA reads as TGTGCCAGTAACCAGCCAAGAGCAACTAATGAAAAACTGTTTTTT. It codes for CASNQPRATNEKLFF.

This clone turned up a few times. The chain links TRBV7-9 to TRBJ2-7, with D perhaps TRBD2 (5 bases). The CDR3 sequence is 13 residues long. CDR1 is SEHNR and CDR2 is FQNEAQ in the germline V gene (reference sequence). V lost 5 bases and J 1 base, leaving 9 bases between the germline ends. The CDR3: CASSPRESYEQYV. CDR3 in DNA: TGTGCCAGCAGCCCGAGGGAGTCCTACGAGCAGTACGTC.

The CDR3 sequence: CASSLHSEQYF. The CDR3 DNA sequence: TGTGCCAGCAGCTTACATTCCGAGCAGTACTTC. The chain has TRBV5-4 and TRBJ2-7, with D unclear. The CDR3 is 11 residues long. Germline assignment: CDR1 SGHNT and CDR2 YYREEE (reference sequence). The V end was cut by 2 bases, the J end by 6 bases, with 6 bases between.

The chain recombines TRBV27 with TRBJ1-6; TRBD1 aligns across 7 bases. The CDR3 spans 15 residues. Trimming cost V 5 bases and J 6 bases; bases outside gene matches: 7. Germline values: CDR1 MNHEY, CDR2 SMNVEV (reference sequence). The CDR3 sequence: CASSPDAGGNSPLHF. The CDR3 DNA reads as TGTGCCAGCAGTCCTGACGCAGGGGGTAATTCACCCCTCCACTTT.

The chain recombines TRBV7-9 with TRBJ1-2; D may be TRBD1 (6 bases). The CDR3 contains 14 residues. Per the germline V gene, CDR1 is SEHNR and CDR2 is FQNEAQ (reference sequence). Trimming took off 5 bases at V and 4 bases at J, with 14 bases between the two ends. As DNA, the CDR3 is TGTGCCAGCAGCCAACAGGGTTTAGCCTATGGCTACACCTTC. Protein: CASSQQGLAYGYTF.

The CDR3 region is CASSLVPSSYEQYF. The CDR3 region has the DNA TGCGCCAGCAGCTTGGTGCCGAGCTCCTACGAGCAGTACTTC. This chain links TRBV5-1 with TRBJ2-7, with D uncertain. The CDR3 covers 14 residues. The germline CDR1 and CDR2 sequences are SGHRS and YFSETQ. The germline V and J ends were trimmed by 0 bases and 0 bases, with 7 bases remaining between them. Looking up the rest from reference TRBV5-1 and TRBJ2-7 gives the full variable domain: KAGVTQTPRYLIKTRGQQVTLSCSPISGHRSVSWYQQTPGQGLQFLFEYFSETQRNKGNFPGRFSGRQFSNSRSEMNVSTLELGDSALYLCASSLVPSSYEQYFGPGTRLTVT.

The rearrangement uses TRBV6-1 and TRBJ1-2; D gene uncertain. This CDR3 is built from 14 residues. The V end was cut by 1 base, the J end by 1 base, with 7 bases between. The germline gives CDR1 MNHNS, CDR2 SASEGT. CDR3 coding DNA: TGTGCCAGCAGTGAAGGGCTGAGTAACTATGGCTACACCTTC. Encoded protein: CASSEGLSNYGYTF.

The chain links TRBV6-5 to TRBJ1-3; 7 bases align to TRBD1. J was trimmed by 6 bases and V by 6 bases; bases with no gene match: 11. The CDR3 runs 15 residues. Per germline, CDR1 MNHEY and CDR2 SVGAGI. The CDR3 sequence is CASRTTGAGENTIYF. CDR3 bases: TGTGCCAGCAGGACCACAGGGGCTGGCGAAAACACCATATATTTT.

The chain couples TRBV2 to TRBJ2-1, with D maybe TRBD1 (5 bases). V lost 5 bases, J lost 9 bases, and 11 bases lay in between. This CDR3 has 12 residues. The germline V gene has CDR1 SNHLY and CDR2 FYNNEI. CDR3: CASSSGSTEQFF. CDR3 sequence (DNA): TGTGCCAGCAGTTCAGGGTCTACTGAGCAGTTCTTC. The whole variable domain, filled in from reference TRBV2 and TRBJ2-1, reads EPEVTQTPSHQVTQMGQEVILRCVPISNHLYFYWYRQILGQKVEFLVSFYNNEISEKSEIFDDQFSVERPDGSNFTLKIRSTKLEDSAMYFCASSSGSTEQFFGPGTRLTVL.

This chain uses TRBV7-2 with TRBJ1-2; possible D gene TRBD1, 5 bases. The CDR3 is 15 amino acids. The V end was cut by 7 bases, the J end by 8 bases, with 23 bases between. Germline CDR1 and CDR2: SGHTA and FQGNSA. The CDR3 DNA reads TGTGCCAGCATCCCCGGTGGGGGACGCGGGCGGGGCTACACCTTC. Protein sequence: CASIPGGGRGRGYTF.

The chain has TRBV4-3 and TRBJ1-2, with D possibly matching TRBD1 (5 bases). With 0 bases removed from V and 13 bases from J, the gap between germline ends came to 9 bases. This CDR3 contains 11 residues. Germline V gene lookup returns CDR1 LGHNA and CDR2 YSLEER. CDR3 residues: CASSQETGPTF. In DNA form, the CDR3 reads TGCGCCAGCAGCCAAGAAACAGGCCCCACCTTC.